This TCR beta chain was profiled in a study of shared clonotypes between healthy human individuals. Points from the study as a whole: Naive CD4 clonotypes overlapped across a few donors at roughly 5%.

With respect to this clone: Its cognate antigen is unknown.

Each donor was a Caucasian adult residing in Nashville, Tennessee. A split of CD4+ cells into CD45RA+ naive and CD45RA-negative memory subsets was performed. Deep-level settings were used for running the assay. TCRdb keeps only in-frame clones here, not all; method: immunoSEQ multiplex PCR. The sample holds 700,000 or so clones, approximately 79% seen once. The sequenced sample consisted of memory CD4+ T cells sorted from blood. As to subset: CD45RA-negative fraction. The sequence was collected from a woman aged 25 to 39 in good health.

Written as DNA, the CDR3 is TGTGCCAGCAGCATGGGAGGGTGGGCTAGCGGATCCAGCTCCTACAATGAGCAGTTCTTC. Protein sequence: CASSMGGWASGSSSYNEQFF. The V call is TRBV27, the J call TRBJ2-1, with TRBD2 matching over 7 bases. This CDR3 contains 20 residues. Germline V gene sequence: CDR1 MNHEY, CDR2 SMNVEV (reference sequence). The V segment lost 6 bases and the J segment 0 bases; nucleotides outside the gene matches: 20.